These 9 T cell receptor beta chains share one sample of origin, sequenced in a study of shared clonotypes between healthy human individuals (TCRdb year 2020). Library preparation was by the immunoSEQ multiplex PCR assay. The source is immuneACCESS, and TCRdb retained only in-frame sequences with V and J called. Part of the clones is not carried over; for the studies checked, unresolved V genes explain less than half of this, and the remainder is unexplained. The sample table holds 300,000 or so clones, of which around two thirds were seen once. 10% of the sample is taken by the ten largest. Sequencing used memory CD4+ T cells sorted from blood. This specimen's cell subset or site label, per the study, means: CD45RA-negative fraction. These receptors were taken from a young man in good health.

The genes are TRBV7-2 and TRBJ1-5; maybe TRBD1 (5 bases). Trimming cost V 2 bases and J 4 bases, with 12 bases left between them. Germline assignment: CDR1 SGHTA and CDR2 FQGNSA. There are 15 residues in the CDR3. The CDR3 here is CASSLSGRENQPQHF. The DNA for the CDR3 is TGTGCCAGCAGCTTATCAGGGAGGGAAAATCAGCCCCAGCATTTT.

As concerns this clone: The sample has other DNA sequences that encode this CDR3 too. CDR3 nucleotides: TGTGCCACCAGCAGAGAAGGGGCTAATGAAAAACTGTTTTTT. Encoded protein: CATSREGANEKLFF. V gene TRBV15 combines with J gene TRBJ1-4, with D tentatively TRBD1 (5 bases). Germline V gene lookup returns CDR1 LNHNV and CDR2 YYDKDF (reference sequence). The CDR3 is made up of 14 amino acids. V was trimmed by 0 bases and J by 3 bases, leaving 5 bases between them.

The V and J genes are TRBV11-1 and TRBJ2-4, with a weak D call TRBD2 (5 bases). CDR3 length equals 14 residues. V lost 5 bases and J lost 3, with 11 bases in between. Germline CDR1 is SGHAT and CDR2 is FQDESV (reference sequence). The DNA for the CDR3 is TGTGCCAGCAGCCCCACGGGGAGCAAAAACATTCAGTACTTC. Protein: CASSPTGSKNIQYF.

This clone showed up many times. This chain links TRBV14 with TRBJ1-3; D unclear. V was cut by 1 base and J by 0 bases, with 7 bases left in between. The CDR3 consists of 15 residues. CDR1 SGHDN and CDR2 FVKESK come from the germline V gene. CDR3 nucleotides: TGTGCCAGCAGCCAAGCCAGGTTCTCTGGAAACACCATATATTTT. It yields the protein CASSQARFSGNTIYF.

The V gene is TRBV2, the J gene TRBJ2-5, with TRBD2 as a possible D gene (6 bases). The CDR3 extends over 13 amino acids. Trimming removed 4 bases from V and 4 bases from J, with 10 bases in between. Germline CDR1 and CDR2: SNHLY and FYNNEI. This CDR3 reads CASSGYSGETQYF. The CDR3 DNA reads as TGTGCCAGCAGTGGGTATAGCGGAGAGACCCAGTACTTC.

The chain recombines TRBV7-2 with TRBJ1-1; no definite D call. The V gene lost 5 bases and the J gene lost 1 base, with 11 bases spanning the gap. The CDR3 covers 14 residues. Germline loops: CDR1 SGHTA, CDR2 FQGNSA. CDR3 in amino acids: CASSQPAGNTEAFF. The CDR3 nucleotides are TGTGCCAGCAGCCAACCTGCGGGGAACACTGAAGCTTTCTTT.

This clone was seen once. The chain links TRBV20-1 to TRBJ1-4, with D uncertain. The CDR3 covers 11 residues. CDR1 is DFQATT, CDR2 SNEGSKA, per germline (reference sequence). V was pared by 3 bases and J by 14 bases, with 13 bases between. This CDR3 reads CSASREGSLFF. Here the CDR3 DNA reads TGCAGTGCTAGTCGGGAGGGATCTCTGTTTTTT.

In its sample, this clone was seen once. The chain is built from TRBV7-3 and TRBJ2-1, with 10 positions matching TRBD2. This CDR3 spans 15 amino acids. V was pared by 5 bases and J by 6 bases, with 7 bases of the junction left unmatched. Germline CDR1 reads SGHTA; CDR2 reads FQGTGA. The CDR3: CASSRGTSATNEQFF. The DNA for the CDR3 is TGTGCCAGCAGCCGGGGGACTAGCGCCACCAATGAGCAGTTCTTC.

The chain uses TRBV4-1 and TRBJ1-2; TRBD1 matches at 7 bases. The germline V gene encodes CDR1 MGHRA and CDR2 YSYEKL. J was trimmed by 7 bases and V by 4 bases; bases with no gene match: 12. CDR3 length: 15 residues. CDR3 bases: TGCGCCAGCAGCCCGGGGGACAGCCTCGGTCGTGGCTACACCTTC. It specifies CASSPGDSLGRGYTF.